A selection of T cell receptor beta chains follows, all from one sample in a study of cytomegalovirus exposure and HLA in healthy donors. Assay: immunoSEQ multiplex PCR; the TCRdb copy retains only in-frame clones and omits some. The sample consists of some 200,000 clones, roughly nine tenths of them appearing once. Sequenced input: PBMCs. All receptors derive from a girl under three years old in good health and CMV-seronegative. CDR3s include the opening cysteine and the closing phenylalanine or tryptophan. The order of the fields is clone size, D gene, J gene, V gene, CDR3 protein, CDR3 DNA. A D gene is named only where the DNA matches it firmly. Clone size, where shown, is once, few, many, or a class for clones that have expanded.

.,.,TRBJ2-5,TRBV5-1,CASSFLRGKTQYF,TGCGCCAGCAGCTTCTTACGGGGAAAGACCCAGTACTTC
.,TRBD1,TRBJ1-5,TRBV18,CASSPQQAGGQPQHF,TGTGCCAGCTCACCACAACAAGCAGGGGGTCAGCCCCAGCATTTT
.,.,TRBJ2-2,TRBV19,CASQTGHNTGELFF,TGTGCCAGTCAGACAGGCCATAACACCGGGGAGCTGTTTTTT
.,.,TRBJ2-2,TRBV7-9,CASMSQGSNTGELFF,TGTGCCAGCATGAGTCAGGGCTCGAACACCGGGGAGCTGTTTTTT
.,.,TRBJ2-2,TRBV6-5,CASSYSHRTLSGELFF,TGTGCCAGCAGTTACTCTCACCGGACTTTGTCGGGGGAGCTGTTTTTT
.,TRBD2,TRBJ2-5,TRBV2,CASRRTSRETQYF,TGTGCCAGCAGGAGGACTAGCAGGGAGACCCAGTACTTC
.,TRBD2,TRBJ2-7,TRBV19,CASSISPGGLNEQYF,TGTGCCAGTAGTATAAGCCCGGGGGGACTAAACGAGCAGTACTTC
.,.,TRBJ2-1,TRBV29-1,CSVDFAYGAQFF,TGCAGCGTTGATTTTGCATATGGGGCGCAGTTCTTC
.,.,TRBJ2-1,TRBV5-1,CASSLVKTRNTNNEQFF,TGCGCCAGCAGCTTGGTCAAGACACGTAACACAAACAATGAGCAGTTCTTC
.,.,TRBJ2-3,TRBV6-1,CASSRTTFTDTQYF,TGTGCCAGCTCCCGGACTACCTTCACAGATACGCAGTATTTT
.,TRBD1,TRBJ2-5,TRBV5-6,CASSLGGGTAKSTQYF,TGTGCCAGCAGCTTGGGCGGTGGGACAGCAAAGAGTACCCAGTACTTC
.,.,TRBJ1-4,TRBV7-2,CASSLPIRGAEKLFF,TGCGCCAGCAGCCTCCCCATCAGGGGTGCCGAAAAACTGTTTTTT
.,TRBD2,TRBJ2-7,TRBV18,CASSPGLAGSYEQYF,TGTGCCAGCTCACCAGGTCTAGCGGGGAGCTACGAGCAGTACTTC
.,TRBD2,TRBJ2-2,TRBV7-2,CASSRLAGGNTGELFF,TGTGCCAGCAGCCGACTAGCGGGGGGTAACACCGGGGAGCTGTTTTTT
.,.,TRBJ1-1,TRBV7-8,CASSPQGLDTEAFF,TGTGCCAGCAGCCCCCAGGGGTTGGACACTGAAGCTTTCTTT
.,TRBD1,TRBJ2-2,TRBV5-6,CASSPGGPGELFF,TGTGCCAGCAGCCCAGGGGGCCCCGGGGAGCTGTTTTTT
.,.,TRBJ1-1,TRBV5-5,CASSLTGNTEAFF,TGTGCCAGCAGCCTAACAGGGAACACTGAAGCTTTCTTT
.,.,TRBJ1-2,TRBV19,CASSANMINYGYTF,TGTGCCAGTAGTGCCAACATGATCAACTATGGCTACACCTTC
few,.,TRBJ2-3,TRBV9,CASSVSGVGDTQYF,TGTGCCAGCAGCGTATCAGGGGTGGGAGATACGCAGTATTTT
.,TRBD1,TRBJ2-2,TRBV10-3,CAIRGTGDTGELFF,TGTGCCATCAGGGGAACAGGGGACACCGGGGAGCTGTTTTTT
once,.,TRBJ2-7,TRBV7-9,CASGWEGDYEQYF,TGTGCCAGCGGGTGGGAAGGGGACTACGAGCAGTACTTC
.,.,TRBJ2-2,TRBV7-2,CASSLVGGAVGELFF,TGTGCCAGCAGCTTAGTGGGGGGGGCGGTCGGGGAGCTGTTTTTT
.,.,TRBJ1-4,TRBV5-1,CASSPDRSEKLFF,TGCGCCAGCAGCCCCGACCGGAGTGAAAAACTGTTTTTT
.,TRBD1,TRBJ1-4,TRBV19,CASRPWTGETNEKLFF,TGTGCCAGTAGGCCATGGACAGGGGAAACTAATGAAAAACTGTTTTTT
.,.,TRBJ2-7,TRBV20-1,CSAPRLYEQYF,TGCAGTGCTCCTCGACTTTACGAGCAGTACTTC
few,.,TRBJ1-1,TRBV6-5,CASSNYRANTEAFF,TGTGCCAGCAGTAACTACAGGGCGAACACTGAAGCTTTCTTT
.,.,TRBJ2-7,TRBV5-5,CASSWTVSYEQYF,TGTGCCAGCAGCTGGACAGTTTCCTACGAGCAGTACTTC
.,.,TRBJ2-3,TRBV29-1,CSGGGTDTQYF,TGTTCAGGAGGGGGCACAGATACGCAGTATTTT
.,.,TRBJ2-7,TRBV4-1,CASSQDDRGYEQYF,TGCGCCAGCAGCCAAGATGATAGGGGCTACGAGCAGTACTTC
.,TRBD2,TRBJ2-1,TRBV5-6,CASSFGTSATSSYNEQFF,TGTGCCAGCAGCTTCGGGACTAGCGCCACCTCCTCCTACAATGAGCAGTTCTTC
.,.,TRBJ2-7,TRBV4-1,CASSPRGGDTPYEQYF,TGCGCCAGCAGCCCCCGGGGTGGGGACACCCCCTACGAGCAGTACTTC
.,.,TRBJ2-6,TRBV6-4,CASSGGFGANVLTF,TGTGCCAGCAGTGGAGGGTTTGGGGCCAACGTCCTGACTTTC
.,TRBD1,TRBJ1-1,TRBV5-1,CASSIQGAGNTEAFF,TGCGCCAGCAGCATACAGGGGGCGGGGAACACTGAAGCTTTCTTT
.,.,TRBJ1-2,TRBV25-1,CASSERPGVGGYTF,TGTGCCAGCAGTGAACGGCCGGGGGTGGGAGGCTACACCTTC
.,TRBD2,TRBJ2-3,TRBV29-1,CSVESLTSGITDTQYF,TGCAGCGTTGAAAGTCTTACTAGCGGGATCACAGATACGCAGTATTTT
.,.,TRBJ1-2,TRBV5-6,CASSLAALRAHGYTF,TGTGCCAGCAGCTTGGCGGCCCTCAGGGCCCATGGCTACACCTTC
.,.,TRBJ2-7,TRBV11-2,CASSLFDEQYF,TGTGCCAGCAGCTTATTCGACGAGCAGTACTTC
once,TRBD1,TRBJ1-5,TRBV19,CASSKTGVGAYSNQPQHF,TGTGCCAGTAGTAAAACAGGGGTTGGAGCGTATAGCAATCAGCCCCAGCATTTT
.,TRBD1,TRBJ2-7,TRBV4-2,CASSQTGGNGYEQYF,TGTGCCAGCAGCCAAACAGGGGGCAATGGCTACGAGCAGTACTTC
.,.,TRBJ2-6,TRBV9,CASSGLSKWAAGANVLTF,TGTGCCAGCAGCGGCCTAAGTAAGTGGGCCGCTGGGGCCAACGTCCTGACTTTC
.,TRBD2,TRBJ2-7,TRBV10-3,CAIRGLAGNEQYF,TGTGCCATCAGAGGCCTAGCGGGAAACGAGCAGTACTTC
.,TRBD2,TRBJ2-7,TRBV13,CASSAGLAGGRYEQYF,TGTGCCAGCAGCGCGGGACTAGCGGGAGGGCGATACGAGCAGTACTTC
.,.,TRBJ1-2,TRBV7-9,CASSLGQSGGYGYTF,TGTGCCAGCAGCTTAGGGCAAAGCGGGGGCTATGGCTACACCTTC
.,TRBD2,TRBJ2-1,TRBV4-2,CASSQEVETSVEQFF,TGTGCCAGCAGCCAAGAAGTGGAGACTAGCGTTGAGCAGTTCTTC
.,.,TRBJ2-2,TRBV18,CASSQRGSGGGTGELFF,TGTGCCAGCTCACAAAGAGGAAGCGGAGGTGGCACCGGGGAGCTGTTTTTT
once,TRBD2,TRBJ2-7,TRBV11-2,CASSLRTSGRVYEQYF,TGTGCCAGCAGCCTCCGGACTAGCGGGAGGGTCTACGAGCAGTACTTC
.,.,TRBJ1-5,TRBV7-8,CASSLSEMLNQPQHF,TGTGCCAGCAGCTTATCCGAGATGCTCAATCAGCCCCAGCATTTT
.,.,TRBJ2-4,TRBV14,CASSQVETTGFIAKNIQYF,TGTGCCAGCAGCCAAGTGGAGACGACAGGATTTATAGCCAAAAACATTCAGTACTTC
.,TRBD1,TRBJ1-2,TRBV20-1,CSARGQGGYTF,TGCAGTGCTAGAGGACAGGGTGGCTACACCTTC
.,.,TRBJ1-5,TRBV21-1,CASSPMQGGNQPQHF,TGTGCCAGCAGCCCCATGCAAGGGGGCAATCAGCCCCAGCATTTT
.,.,TRBJ1-5,TRBV15,CATSFTGDYSNQPQHF,TGTGCCACCAGCTTTACGGGCGACTATAGCAATCAGCCCCAGCATTTT
.,TRBD1,TRBJ2-2,TRBV30,CAWSSQGAAGELFF,TGTGCCTGGAGTTCACAGGGGGCCGCCGGGGAGCTGTTTTTT
once,TRBD2,TRBJ2-4,TRBV30,CAWSGLAGVQYF,TGTGCCTGGAGTGGGTTAGCGGGAGTTCAGTACTTC
once,TRBD1,TRBJ1-5,TRBV2,CASGPDRDQPQHF,TGTGCCAGTGGACCTGACAGGGATCAGCCCCAGCATTTT